The 23 T cell receptor beta chains listed next were all sequenced from one sample in a study of blood T cells in healthy people across ages. Using a J-beta primer mix together with a sample-barcoded 5' primer, a second PCR was run for about 6 to 12 cycles. TCRdb reprocessed the 5' RACE reads via MiXCR and lists one record per CDR3 protein. This sample has hundreds of thousands of distinct CDR3 sequences, with 45% to 50% found just once. Sequencing was performed on blood. These receptors were obtained from a woman aged 60-70 years in good health.

V gene TRBV9 combines with J gene TRBJ2-7, with D perhaps being TRBD1 or TRBD2 (5 bases each). Gene TRBJ2-5 matches the end of the DNA better, so the J call may be wrong. CDR3 length: 15 amino acids. CDR1 is SGDLS, CDR2 YYNGEE, per germline. Here the CDR3 reads CASSPLAGGAVTQYF. CDR3 DNA sequence: TGTGCCAGCAGCCCTCTGGCGGGTGGGGCGGTGACCCAGTACTTC.

The V and J genes are TRBV3-1 and TRBJ2-7; 7 bases line up with TRBD2. CDR1 LGHDT and CDR2 YNNKEL come from the germline V gene (reference sequence). Trimming removed 2 bases from V and 3 bases from J; junction bases left unmatched: 10. This CDR3 comprises 16 residues. The CDR3 sequence: CASSQIRSGMGYEQYF. Here the CDR3 DNA reads TGTGCCAGCAGCCAAATCCGGAGCGGGATGGGCTACGAGCAGTACTTC.

The chain couples TRBV2 to TRBJ1-4; possible D gene TRBD1, 5 bases. The CDR3 loop spans 14 amino acids. Germline V gives CDR1 SNHLY, CDR2 FYNNEI. Trimming pared 6 bases from V and 5 bases from J, leaving 13 bases between. CDR3 amino acids: CASRRDLRNEKLFF. The CDR3 bases are TGTGCCAGCAGAAGGGACCTTCGGAATGAAAAACTGTTTTTT.

The rearrangement joins TRBV20-1 to TRBJ2-3; D uncertain. Between the trimmed V and J ends, which lost 3 bases and 1 base, there was a span of 11 bases. CDR1 and CDR2 (germline): DFQATT, SNEGSKA (reference sequence). This CDR3 is built from 14 residues. CDR3 protein: CSASLVERTDTQYF. Here the CDR3 DNA reads TGCAGTGCTAGCTTAGTGGAGCGCACAGATACGCAGTATTTT.

This rearrangement joins TRBV11-2 to TRBJ2-7; 7 nucleotides align to TRBD1. CDR1 is SGHAT and CDR2 is FQNNGV in the germline V gene. J was trimmed by 2 bases and V by 1 base; bases with no gene match: 5. The CDR3 runs 15 residues. Written as DNA, the CDR3 is TGTGCCAGCAGCTTAGCCCCTGACAGGGCCTACGAGCAGTACTTC. Protein product: CASSLAPDRAYEQYF. The complete variable domain, with remaining parts taken from reference TRBV11-2 and TRBJ2-7, reads EAGVAQSPRYKIIEKRQSVAFWCNPISGHATLYWYQQILGQGPKLLIQFQNNGVVDDSQLPKDRFSAERLKGVDSTLKIQPAKLEDSAVYLCASSLAPDRAYEQYFGPGTRLTVT.

This clonotype showed up many times. This chain links TRBV3-1 with TRBJ2-3; no firm D call. The CDR3 has 11 residues. Germline loops: CDR1 LGHDT, CDR2 YNNKEL (reference sequence). V lost 3 bases and J lost 2, with 0 bases in between. CDR3 amino acids: CASSHTDTQYF. In nucleotides, the CDR3 is TGTGCCAGCAGCCACACAGATACGCAGTATTTT.

This clonotype was detected only once. A much more abundant neighbour one base away suggests this may be a read error. It is likely a read error, because the conserved phenylalanine at the end of the CDR3 is missing. V and J are TRBV12-3 or TRBV12-4 and TRBJ2-5; a possible D gene is TRBD1 (6 bases). This CDR3 contains 13 residues. V was trimmed by 5 bases and J by 4 bases, leaving 11 bases between them. CDR3 DNA sequence: TGTGCCAGCAGTGAACAGGGTGGAGAGACCCAGTACGTC. This codes for CASSEQGGETQYV.

This clonotype was seen a few times. The rearrangement joins TRBV24-1 to TRBJ2-1; possibly TRBD2 for D (6 bases). The V gene's germline CDR1 is KGHDR and CDR2 SFDVKD. The CDR3 loop spans 16 amino acids. Trimming took 5 bases from V and 0 from J, leaving 13 bases between them. In DNA, the CDR3 is TGTGCCACCAGTGCGCCTAGCGCAAGCTCCTACAATGAGCAGTTCTTC. Its translation: CATSAPSASSYNEQFF.

The chain couples TRBV4-2 to TRBJ2-1; D is unresolved. Germline CDR1 reads LGHNA; CDR2 reads YNFKEQ. The CDR3 consists of 15 residues. V was trimmed by 1 base and J by 5 bases, leaving 12 bases between them. CDR3 amino acids: CASSQAQVRNNEQFF. The CDR3 nucleotides read TGTGCCAGCAGCCAAGCTCAGGTGAGGAACAATGAGCAGTTCTTC.

This clonotype was observed a handful of times. The chain couples TRBV4-2 to TRBJ2-7; 11 nucleotides agree with TRBD2. CDR1 LGHNA and CDR2 YNFKEQ come from the germline V gene. The V segment lost 4 bases and the J segment 0 bases; nucleotides outside the gene matches: 8. CDR3 length equals 17 residues. This CDR3 is CASSRWTSGLSSYEQYF. Written as DNA, the CDR3 is TGTGCCAGCAGCCGATGGACTAGCGGGCTGAGCTCCTACGAGCAGTACTTC.

This clonotype was observed a handful of times. J is TRBJ2-3 and V is TRBV29-1, with D maybe TRBD2 (7 bases). CDR3 length equals 12 residues. Germline V CDR1 and CDR2: SQVTM, ANQGSEA. Trimming pared 3 bases from V and 6 bases from J, leaving 10 bases between. The CDR3 coding sequence is TGCAGCGTTGAGGGGGGGGCCGATACGCAGTATTTT. Its translation: CSVEGGADTQYF.

The genes are TRBV6-1 and TRBJ2-5; TRBD1 agrees at 10 bases. The end of the DNA fits TRBJ2-7 better, so the J call may be wrong. The germline V gene encodes CDR1 MNHNS and CDR2 SASEGT. The CDR3 consists of 13 residues. The CDR3 DNA follows: TGTGCCAGCCAAAGGACAGGGGGCTACGAGCAGTACTTC. Translated, it gives CASQRTGGYEQYF.

This clonotype showed up just a few times. The chain links TRBV6-5 to TRBJ2-4; D uncertain. Trimming shortened V by 5 bases and J by 0 bases, and 8 bases separated the two germline ends. The CDR3 is 14 amino acids. From germline, CDR1 is MNHEY and CDR2 SVGAGI. CDR3: CASSGVQAKNIQYF. The CDR3 DNA is TGTGCCAGCAGTGGGGTTCAAGCCAAAAACATTCAGTACTTC.

The count of this clonotype is one. The genes are TRBV20-1 and TRBJ2-3; the D call may be TRBD1 or TRBD2 (5 bases each). Germline values: CDR1 DFQATT, CDR2 SNEGSKA (reference sequence). This CDR3 has 15 amino acids. V gave up 1 base and J gave up 1 base, with 12 bases separating them. The CDR3 spells CSARVHGTGTDTQYF. The CDR3 bases are TGCAGTGCTAGAGTTCACGGGACCGGCACAGATACGCAGTATTTT.

The table lists this clonotype with a few counts. The chain is built from TRBV12-3 or TRBV12-4 and TRBJ2-5; a weak D match, TRBD1 (6 bases). V lost 5 bases and J lost 5, with 18 bases in between. The CDR3 is made up of 15 amino acids. CDR3 region: CASSPPGTLQETQYF. In DNA, the CDR3 is TGTGCCAGCAGTCCCCCCGGGACACTTCAGGAGACCCAGTACTTC.

This clonotype has only a few counts. V is TRBV7-7 and J is TRBJ2-5, with 8 nucleotides matching TRBD2. The CDR3 is 13 amino acids. J was trimmed by 1 base and V by 8 bases; bases with no gene match: 3. Germline values: CDR1 SSHAT, CDR2 FNYEAQ (reference sequence). The CDR3 loop reads CASASGFQETQYF. The CDR3 region has the DNA TGTGCCAGCGCTAGCGGGTTCCAAGAGACCCAGTACTTC.

The rearrangement joins TRBV7-8 to TRBJ2-1; D possibly corresponds to TRBD2 (5 bases). CDR1 and CDR2 (germline): SGHVS, FQNEAQ. The CDR3 extends over 15 amino acids. V dropped 5 bases and J dropped 0 bases, with 11 bases sitting between them. DNA for the CDR3: TGTGCCAGCAGCCAAAGTAGCGCCTCCTACAATGAGCAGTTCTTC. Translation gives CASSQSSASYNEQFF.

This clonotype showed up just a few times. The chain combines TRBV12-3 or TRBV12-4 with TRBJ2-7; TRBD1 matches 11 bases. Losses at the gene ends were 6 bases for V and 6 bases for J; bases not matched to a gene: 4. The CDR3 spans 13 residues. CDR3 region: CASRQGQGVEQYF. CDR3 sequence (DNA): TGTGCCAGCAGGCAGGGACAGGGGGTCGAGCAGTACTTC.

This clonotype has just a few counts. The gene calls are TRBV7-2 and TRBJ2-5, with TRBD1 matching over 7 bases. The CDR3 loop spans 14 amino acids. The germline V gene encodes CDR1 SGHTA and CDR2 FQGNSA. V lost 7 bases, J lost 1 base, and 6 bases stayed unmatched. The DNA of the CDR3 is TGTGCCAGCACCTACGGGACAGCCCAAGAGACCCAGTACTTC. Translated: CASTYGTAQETQYF.

CDR3 protein: CSVGQGAGSYNEQYF. CDR3 coding DNA: TGCAGCGTCGGGCAGGGGGCAGGCTCCTACAATGAGCAGTACTTC. The rearrangement joins TRBV29-1 to TRBJ2-1, with 8 bases that match TRBD1. The J call may be faulty, since TRBJ2-7 better matches the DNA end. There are 15 residues in the CDR3. Germline CDR1 reads SQVTM; CDR2 reads ANQGSEA.

The chain couples TRBV4-1 to TRBJ1-1; 7 bases match TRBD1. The CDR3 runs 15 residues. Germline CDR1 MGHRA, CDR2 YSYEKL. The trim removed 2 bases at V and 2 bases at J, leaving 5 bases unmatched. In DNA, the CDR3 is TGCGCCAGCAGCCAACGGGGACAGTCCAACACTGAAGCTTTCTTT. It encodes CASSQRGQSNTEAFF.

This clonotype was observed a few times. This chain connects TRBV12-3 or TRBV12-4 to TRBJ1-5; TRBD1 might be the D (6 bases). Deletions cut 5 bases from V and 4 bases from J, with 15 bases between. The CDR3 sequence is 15 residues long. CDR3 sequence (DNA): TGTGCCAGCAGTGCGTTTTCGGGGGCAAATCAGCCCCAGCATTTT. This encodes CASSAFSGANQPQHF.

The rearrangement links TRBV20-1 to TRBJ1-6; D is unclear. Per the germline V gene, CDR1 is DFQATT and CDR2 is SNEGSKA (reference sequence). The germline V and J ends were trimmed by 4 bases and 0 bases, with 10 bases remaining between them. The CDR3 covers 15 residues. CDR3 amino acids: CSAIGPSSYNSPLHF. As DNA, the CDR3 is TGCAGTGCTATCGGTCCGAGCTCCTATAATTCACCCCTCCACTTT.